This T cell receptor (beta chain) was identified during a study of molecular identifiers for immune sequencing clone quantification. Study observations and caveats: Over 99% of effector molecules, yet under 1% of naive-cell molecules, were held by clones above 20 RNA copies.

This CDR3 has 15 residues. The V end was cut by 6 bases, the J end by 3 bases, with 17 bases between. From about 21,000 to 970,000 sorted cells, naive CD8 libraries were generated with 10%, 30% or 50% RNA. With regard to this clonotype: The antigen remains unidentified. This could be a read error, since a much larger clone is one nucleotide away.

Methods described previously were used for bulk TCR libraries, and listed TCR primers were applied. One entry per CDR3 protein results from TCRdb running MiXCR on the PCR reads. This sample carries about 630,000 distinct CDR3 sequences, around 25% of them seen once, and the ten largest clones take 0.6% to 0.9%. Sequenced: naive CD8+ T cells from blood, with Jurkat cell RNA spiked in. This sample's subset: FACS-sorted CD8+CD4-CCR7+CD45RA+ naive T cells. The rearrangement joins TRBV12-3 or TRBV12-4 to TRBJ1-1; no clear D gene. This TCR came from a human donor in good health. Some libraries in this study had Jurkat cell RNA spiked in. CDR3 DNA sequence: TGTGCCAGCAGCCTACCCCTGGGGTTTGACACTGAAGCTTTCTTT. Translating gives CASSLPLGFDTEAFF.